A single sample is the source of the 14 T cell receptor beta chains below, sequenced in a study of blood T cells in healthy people across ages. A second PCR of roughly 6 to 12 cycles used a sample-barcoded 5' primer and a J-beta primer mix. TCRdb reprocessed the 5' RACE reads with MiXCR, giving one entry per CDR3 protein. The sample has some 1.4 million distinct CDR3 sequences, around 39% seen once. Sequences were obtained from blood. The receptors derive from a woman younger than 35 in good health.

This chain joins TRBV20-1 and TRBJ2-1; TRBD2 aligns across 7 bases. The V segment lost 0 bases and the J segment 9 bases; nucleotides outside the gene matches: 8. Germline-derived CDR1 and CDR2 are DFQATT and SNEGSKA (reference sequence). The CDR3 totals 14 residues. CDR3: CSARETRGTGEQFF. The DNA for the CDR3 is TGCAGTGCTAGAGAAACGCGGGGGACGGGTGAGCAGTTCTTC.

As regards this clonotype: A junction end diverges from the germline sequence, so it may reflect a read error. The chain employs TRBV7-7 and TRBJ2-5; TRBD1 is a possible D gene (6 bases). Looked up from germline, CDR1 is SSHAT and CDR2 is FNYEAQ (reference sequence). This CDR3 comprises 16 residues. In DNA form, the CDR3 reads TGTGCTAGCAGCTGGGGGCTAACGGACAGAAAAGAGACCCAGTACTTC. It encodes CASSWGLTDRKETQYF.

This chain joins TRBV20-1 and TRBJ2-5, with 10 bases identical to TRBD2. Per the germline V gene, CDR1 is DFQATT and CDR2 is SNEGSKA (reference sequence). This CDR3 contains 14 residues. V gave up 2 bases and J gave up 4 bases; unmatched junction bases: 4. The CDR3 is CSARLAGALETQYF. DNA for the CDR3: TGCAGTGCTAGACTAGCGGGAGCACTAGAGACCCAGTACTTC.

This clonotype was counted a few times. The chain has TRBV7-2 and TRBJ1-6; weak D call: TRBD1 (6 bases). In germline, CDR1 is SGHTA, CDR2 FQGNSA. V shed 0 bases and J shed 2 bases, with 11 bases lying between them. CDR3 size: 17 residues. The CDR3 DNA follows: TGTGCCAGCAGCTTAGCGGGGGCAGGGACCTATAATTCACCCCTCCACTTT. Encoded protein: CASSLAGAGTYNSPLHF.

The chain uses TRBV7-9 and TRBJ2-3; the D gene is possibly TRBD1 (6 bases). V lost 0 bases and J lost 0, with 19 bases in between. Germline V gives CDR1 SEHNR, CDR2 FQNEAQ (reference sequence). The CDR3 covers 19 residues. The CDR3 region is CASSLAHSGTTLSTDTQYF. Here the CDR3 DNA reads TGTGCCAGCAGCTTAGCTCACTCCGGGACAACTCTAAGCACAGATACGCAGTATTTT.

This clonotype occurred a few times. The gene calls are TRBV20-1 and TRBJ2-3; 9 bases are shared with TRBD1. CDR1 is DFQATT, CDR2 SNEGSKA, per germline (reference sequence). The CDR3 has 14 amino acids. Trimming at V came to 6 bases and at J to 2 bases, leaving 6 bases not matched to a gene. CDR3 nucleotide sequence: TGCAGTGCGCGTTCACAGGGGGCCACAGATACGCAGTATTTT. Amino acid sequence: CSARSQGATDTQYF.

V usage is TRBV3-1 and J usage is TRBJ1-2; maybe TRBD1 (5 bases). The V end was cut by 0 bases, the J end by 4 bases, with 18 bases between. This CDR3 region has 17 residues. Looked up from germline, CDR1 is LGHDT and CDR2 is YNNKEL (reference sequence). DNA of the CDR3: TGTGCCAGCAGCCAAGATCATGTGAGGGGCCCAATCTATGGCTACACCTTC. Protein sequence: CASSQDHVRGPIYGYTF.

This chain joins TRBV7-9 and TRBJ1-2, with D unclear. Trimming shortened V by 5 bases and J by 3 bases, and 7 bases separated the two germline ends. The CDR3 is made up of 12 amino acids. Per the germline V gene, CDR1 is SEHNR and CDR2 is FQNEAQ (reference sequence). In nucleotides, the CDR3 is TGTGCCAGCAGCGCCCGGGACTATGGCTACACCTTC. This sequence encodes CASSARDYGYTF.

This clonotype appeared many times. The chain has TRBV29-1 and TRBJ2-7; possibly TRBD1 for D (6 bases). Trimming left V 3 bases short and J 6 bases short, with 12 bases between. Germline values: CDR1 SQVTM, CDR2 ANQGSEA. CDR3 size: 12 residues. This CDR3 is CSVDRGSCEQYF. CDR3 nucleotide sequence: TGCAGCGTTGACAGGGGATCGTGCGAGCAGTACTTC.

This clonotype was observed a handful of times. The genes are TRBV7-9 and TRBJ1-1; 7 bases are shared with TRBD1. Germline V gene sequence: CDR1 SEHNR, CDR2 FQNEAQ (reference sequence). J gave up 0 bases and V 7 bases, and 11 bases lay outside the gene matches. CDR3 length: 16 amino acids. CDR3 amino acids: CASIPKGAGLNTEAFF. The CDR3, as DNA: TGTGCCAGCATCCCGAAGGGGGCAGGGCTGAACACTGAAGCTTTCTTT.

This clonotype was seen a few times. The chain is built from TRBV11-2 and TRBJ2-3; tentative D call: TRBD2 (6 bases). This CDR3 has 15 amino acids. Germline V CDR1 and CDR2: SGHAT, FQNNGV. The V end was cut by 4 bases, the J end by 8 bases, with 19 bases between. Here the CDR3 reads CASSSTSLAASTQYF. In DNA form, the CDR3 reads TGTGCCAGCAGCTCGACTAGTCTAGCCGCCTCTACGCAGTATTTT. The full variable domain, with the rest looked up from reference TRBV11-2 and TRBJ2-3, is EAGVAQSPRYKIIEKRQSVAFWCNPISGHATLYWYQQILGQGPKLLIQFQNNGVVDDSQLPKDRFSAERLKGVDSTLKIQPAKLEDSAVYLCASSSTSLAASTQYFGPGTRLTVL.

The rearrangement uses TRBV11-2 and TRBJ2-5; D gene ambiguous. Germline CDR1 and CDR2: SGHAT and FQNNGV. The CDR3 extends over 12 amino acids. V was pared by 5 bases and J by 11 bases, with 15 bases between. The CDR3: CASSLHVVEQYF. For the CDR3, the DNA is TGTGCCAGCAGCCTACACGTTGTTGAGCAGTACTTC.

The chain employs TRBV14 and TRBJ1-6; a weak D match, TRBD1 (6 bases). Germline V gene sequence: CDR1 SGHDN, CDR2 FVKESK. The CDR3 is made up of 15 amino acids. Trimming pared 0 bases from V and 9 bases from J, leaving 12 bases between. The CDR3 nucleotides are TGTGCCAGCAGCCAAGACAGGGGTTTGAGTTCACCCCTCCACTTT. Translation gives CASSQDRGLSSPLHF.

This clonotype was counted only a few times. V usage is TRBV2 and J usage is TRBJ2-7; D is unclear. V lost 3 bases and J 1 base, leaving 7 bases between the germline ends. This CDR3 contains 13 residues. In germline, CDR1 is SNHLY, CDR2 FYNNEI. The CDR3 coding sequence is TGTGCCAGCAGTGAGATTCTTTCCTACGAGCAGTACTTC. Protein: CASSEILSYEQYF.